The 28 T cell receptor beta chains listed next were all sequenced from one sample in a study of regulatory T cells. General study results and limits: In CD3G-deficient patients, conventional CD4+ T cells were enriched for hydrophobic CDR3 residues at positions 6 and 7.

The primer mix had 52 TRBV and 13 TRBJ primers. Only in-frame clones appear in the TCRdb table, and some are missing; sequencing was by immunoSEQ multiplex PCR. Of about 17,000 clones listed, 70% to 85% are singletons. No antigen is known for these receptors. The sample comprised conventional CD4+ T cells sorted from blood. The receptors here all came from a person in their twenties or thirties with CD3G deficiency.

This sequence joins TRBV7-8 and TRBJ1-5, with a tentative D call TRBD1 (5 bases). The CDR3 is 14 residues long. Between the trimmed V and J ends, which lost 3 bases and 0 bases, there was a span of 6 bases. Germline V gene lookup returns CDR1 SGHVS and CDR2 FQNEAQ. As DNA, the CDR3 is TGTGCCAGCAGCTTCAGGGCTAGCAATCAGCCCCAGCATTTT. Residues: CASSFRASNQPQHF.

V and J are TRBV28 and TRBJ1-5; D is possibly TRBD1 (5 bases). Germline V gene data show CDR1 as MDHEN and CDR2 as SYDVKM. The V end lost 6 bases, the J end lost 4 bases, and 16 bases lay between the germline ends. The CDR3 consists of 15 residues. CDR3 region: CASRGGDGKNQPQHF. The CDR3 DNA is TGTGCCAGCAGGGGGGGGGACGGAAAGAATCAGCCCCAGCATTTT.

The V call is TRBV28, the J call TRBJ1-5; D uncertain. CDR1 is MDHEN, CDR2 SYDVKM, per germline. Trimming shortened V by 2 bases and J by 1 base, and 6 bases separated the two germline ends. The CDR3 consists of 14 residues. CDR3 DNA: TGTGCCAGCAGTTTACAAACAAGCAATCAGCCCCAGCATTTT. Translating it yields CASSLQTSNQPQHF.

J is TRBJ2-7 and V is TRBV19; D gene ambiguous. The ends were cut back, 2 bases at V and 4 bases at J, with 9 bases in the middle. The CDR3 is made up of 13 amino acids. CDR1 and CDR2 (germline): LNHDA, SQIVND (reference sequence). CDR3 region: CASSIIVGYEQYF. The DNA for the CDR3 is TGTGCCAGTAGTATAATCGTGGGTTACGAGCAGTACTTC.

The CDR3 protein is CASRKGTGAEAFF. CDR3 sequence (DNA): TGTGCCAGCAGAAAAGGGACAGGGGCTGAAGCTTTCTTT. J is TRBJ1-1 and V is TRBV6-6, with 10 bases that match TRBD1. V dropped 6 bases and J dropped 6; count of bases not matched to a gene: 4. Germline V gene lookup returns CDR1 MNHNY and CDR2 SVGAGI (reference sequence). The CDR3 extends over 13 amino acids.

V gene TRBV7-9 combines with J gene TRBJ1-1; TRBD1 is a possible D gene (5 bases). Germline loops: CDR1 SEHNR, CDR2 FQNEAQ (reference sequence). The V and J ends lost 1 base and 1 base respectively, with 10 bases between them. The CDR3 spans 15 residues. CDR3 DNA: TGTGCCAGCAGCTTAGGGGGGAAACGGAACACTGAAGCTTTCTTT. This codes for CASSLGGKRNTEAFF.

J is TRBJ1-2 and V is TRBV18; 7 bases are a match to TRBD1. After removal of 3 bases from V and 3 bases from J, the junction contained 1 base not matched to a gene. The CDR3 extends over 13 amino acids. Germline CDR1 is KGHSH and CDR2 is LQKENI. The CDR3 reads CASSPGQHYGYTF. The CDR3 bases are TGTGCCAGCTCACCGGGACAGCACTATGGCTACACCTTC. The variable domain in full, completed from reference TRBV18 and TRBJ1-2, reads NAGVMQNPRHLVRRRGQEARLRCSPMKGHSHVYWYRQLPEEGLKFMVYLQKENIIDESGMPKERFSAEFPKEGPSILRIQQVVRGDSAAYFCASSPGQHYGYTFGSGTRLTVV.

This chain joins TRBV7-9 and TRBJ2-1, with 12 bases lining up with TRBD2. Germline-derived CDR1 and CDR2 are SEHNR and FQNEAQ (reference sequence). V was pared by 1 base and J by 0 bases, with 4 bases of the junction left unmatched. The CDR3 loop spans 18 amino acids. The CDR3 loop is CASSLGGLAGFSYNEQFF. The CDR3 DNA follows: TGTGCCAGCAGCTTAGGGGGACTAGCGGGTTTCTCCTACAATGAGCAGTTCTTC. The variable domain in full, completed from reference TRBV7-9 and TRBJ2-1, reads DTGVSQNPRHKITKRGQNVTFRCDPISEHNRLYWYRQTLGQGPEFLTYFQNEAQLEKSRLLSDRFSAERPKGSFSTLEIQRTEQGDSAMYLCASSLGGLAGFSYNEQFFGPGTRLTVL.

The chain is built from TRBV7-8 and TRBJ1-1; TRBD1 might be the D (5 bases). The V gene lost 5 bases and the J gene lost 1 base, with 11 bases spanning the gap. Germline loops: CDR1 SGHVS, CDR2 FQNEAQ. The CDR3 has 14 amino acids. CDR3 sequence reads: CASSPRRGNTEAFF. The CDR3 region has the DNA TGTGCCAGCAGCCCCCGAAGGGGGAACACTGAAGCTTTCTTT.

This clone was seen once. The chain combines TRBV28 with TRBJ1-4; D is perhaps TRBD1 (5 bases). Trimming removed 4 bases at V and 8 bases at J, with 14 bases between. Germline V lookup: CDR1 MDHEN, CDR2 SYDVKM. This CDR3 has 14 residues. The CDR3 loop is CASSSPVGGEKLFF. DNA of the CDR3: TGTGCCAGCAGTTCCCCAGTGGGGGGAGAAAAACTGTTTTTT.

The CDR3 region is CASSPGPGYEQYF. CDR3 coding DNA: TGTGCCAGCAGTCCAGGACCGGGCTACGAGCAGTACTTC. The chain has TRBV28 and TRBJ2-7; D not resolved. Germline V lookup: CDR1 MDHEN, CDR2 SYDVKM. CDR3 length: 13 amino acids. The ends were cut back, 5 bases at V and 3 bases at J, with 11 bases in the middle.

The gene calls are TRBV6-1 and TRBJ1-1; D is unclear. V was cut by 7 bases and J by 3 bases, with 12 bases left in between. The CDR3 runs 13 residues. Per germline, CDR1 MNHNS and CDR2 SASEGT. CDR3 in amino acids: CASKERWDTEAFF. In nucleotides, the CDR3 is TGTGCCAGCAAAGAAAGGTGGGACACTGAAGCTTTCTTT.

V gene TRBV6-5 combines with J gene TRBJ1-1; D may be TRBD1 (6 bases). The CDR3 is 15 amino acids. The germline CDR1 and CDR2 sequences are MNHEY and SVGAGI. The ends were cut back, 4 bases at V and 0 bases at J, with 12 bases in the middle. The CDR3 sequence is CASSSTGFVNTEAFF. The CDR3 DNA reads as TGTGCCAGCAGTTCTACAGGGTTTGTGAACACTGAAGCTTTCTTT.

This clone was recorded only once. The V call is TRBV28, the J call TRBJ2-5, with TRBD2 identical over 7 bases. With 3 bases clipped from V and 5 bases from J, the junction kept 6 bases outside the gene matches. The germline CDR1 and CDR2 sequences are MDHEN and SYDVKM. The length of the CDR3 is 14 residues. CDR3 coding DNA: TGTGCCAGCAGTTTGAGCGGGACGTGGGAGACCCAGTACTTC. Amino acid sequence: CASSLSGTWETQYF.

This chain uses TRBV28 with TRBJ1-3, with no clear D. This CDR3 region has 16 residues. Trimming stripped 6 bases from V and 0 bases from J, with 15 bases between. Germline V CDR1 and CDR2: MDHEN, SYDVKM. The chain's CDR3 is CASSSLRSFSGNTIYF. The DNA for the CDR3 is TGTGCCAGCAGCTCACTCAGGAGTTTCTCTGGAAACACCATATATTTT.

The rearrangement uses TRBV6-1 and TRBJ1-1; D gene unclear. Germline CDR1 reads MNHNS; CDR2 reads SASEGT. Trimming took off 4 bases at V and 1 base at J, with 7 bases between the two ends. This CDR3 comprises 13 residues. Here the CDR3 DNA reads TGTGCCAGCAGTGTAAGGCCGAACACTGAAGCTTTCTTT. It codes for CASSVRPNTEAFF.

The rearrangement joins TRBV18 to TRBJ1-1, with D unresolved. The V gene's germline CDR1 is KGHSH and CDR2 LQKENI. There are 15 residues in the CDR3. V dropped 1 base and J dropped 4 bases, with 13 bases sitting between them. The DNA of the CDR3 is TGTGCCAGCTCACCACTCATAGTTGCGGGCACTGAAGCTTTCTTT. Translation: CASSPLIVAGTEAFF. Full variable domain (rest looked up from reference TRBV18 and TRBJ1-1): NAGVMQNPRHLVRRRGQEARLRCSPMKGHSHVYWYRQLPEEGLKFMVYLQKENIIDESGMPKERFSAEFPKEGPSILRIQQVVRGDSAAYFCASSPLIVAGTEAFFGQGTRLTVV.

The V gene is TRBV5-1, the J gene TRBJ2-6; 9 nucleotides line up with TRBD1. V lost 4 bases and J lost 3; bases outside the gene matches: 5. The CDR3 extends over 16 amino acids. Germline-derived CDR1 and CDR2 are SGHRS and YFSETQ. The CDR3 DNA follows: TGCGCCAGCAGCGTGGGACAGGGACTTGGGGCCAACGTCCTGACTTTC. It is translated as CASSVGQGLGANVLTF. Full variable domain (missing parts from reference TRBV5-1 and TRBJ2-6): KAGVTQTPRYLIKTRGQQVTLSCSPISGHRSVSWYQQTPGQGLQFLFEYFSETQRNKGNFPGRFSGRQFSNSRSEMNVSTLELGDSALYLCASSVGQGLGANVLTFGAGSRLTVL.

V gene TRBV28 combines with J gene TRBJ1-3; TRBD1 agrees at 7 bases. The CDR3 contains 17 residues. Germline V gene sequence: CDR1 MDHEN, CDR2 SYDVKM. V dropped 5 bases and J dropped 5; count of bases not matched to a gene: 15. CDR3 sequence (DNA): TGTGCCAGCAGTCCCCTCCGTGGAGGGGGCATTAGAAACACCATATATTTT. This encodes CASSPLRGGGIRNTIYF.

The gene calls are TRBV6-1 and TRBJ1-2, with D possibly matching TRBD1 (6 bases). The CDR3 has 14 amino acids. The germline V gene encodes CDR1 MNHNS and CDR2 SASEGT. V lost 6 bases, J lost 2 bases, and 13 bases lay in between. The CDR3 sequence: CASRGAQGNYGYTF. The CDR3 bases are TGTGCCAGCAGGGGGGCTCAGGGAAACTATGGCTACACCTTC.

This clone turned up a few times. The CDR3 loop reads CASSEQPLGGGHGYTF. CDR3 nucleotides: TGTGCCAGCAGTGAACAACCTTTGGGGGGGGGCCATGGCTACACCTTC. The chain is built from TRBV6-1 and TRBJ1-2; weak D call: TRBD1 (6 bases). The CDR3 loop spans 16 amino acids. CDR1 is MNHNS and CDR2 is SASEGT in the germline V gene. Trimming left V 2 bases short and J 6 bases short, with 19 bases between.

The chain combines TRBV28 with TRBJ1-2; weak D call: TRBD1 (5 bases). The V end was cut by 3 bases, the J end by 2 bases, with 10 bases between. Germline V gene data show CDR1 as MDHEN and CDR2 as SYDVKM. The CDR3 contains 14 residues. CDR3 amino acids: CASSLSGPNYGYTF. The CDR3 nucleotides read TGTGCCAGCAGTTTGTCGGGGCCAAACTATGGCTACACCTTC.

This chain connects TRBV28 to TRBJ1-2; tentative D call: TRBD1 (6 bases). The CDR3 is made up of 14 amino acids. V dropped 3 bases and J dropped 6 bases, with 14 bases sitting between them. From germline, CDR1 is MDHEN and CDR2 SYDVKM. The CDR3 nucleotides read TGTGCCAGCAGTTTTTCGGGGGCGCTTCATGGCTACACCTTC. Amino acid sequence: CASSFSGALHGYTF.

This clone was seen only a few times. The rearrangement uses TRBV30 and TRBJ1-4; D unclear. V was trimmed by 2 bases and J by 8 bases, leaving 12 bases between them. This CDR3 is 13 amino acids long. CDR1 GTSNPN and CDR2 SVGIG come from the germline V gene (reference sequence). The CDR3, as DNA: TGTGCCTGGAGTAGAGGGTTTGGCGAAAAACTGTTTTTT. It codes for CAWSRGFGEKLFF.

This clone was seen just once. The chain recombines TRBV6-6 with TRBJ2-7; 10 bases match TRBD1. The CDR3 runs to 16 residues. The junction had 14 bases not matched to a gene; V was cut back by 6 bases and J by 6 bases. Germline CDR1 and CDR2: MNHNY and SVGAGI (reference sequence). The CDR3 sequence: CASRSPTGTGASEQYF. The DNA of the CDR3 is TGTGCCAGCAGAAGCCCCACCGGGACAGGGGCCTCCGAGCAGTACTTC.

The chain employs TRBV19 and TRBJ2-1, with D maybe TRBD1 (6 bases). CDR3 length: 14 amino acids. Trimming shortened V by 4 bases and J by 12 bases, and 19 bases separated the two germline ends. Germline-derived CDR1 and CDR2 are LNHDA and SQIVND (reference sequence). CDR3 loop: CASSRGQGGSRQFF. The CDR3, as DNA: TGTGCCAGTAGTAGGGGACAAGGGGGATCGCGGCAGTTCTTC.

This clone is a singleton in its sample. This same CDR3 is encoded by further DNA sequences in the sample. This chain connects TRBV5-1 to TRBJ1-1; perhaps TRBD1 as D (6 bases). Trimming removed 5 bases from V and 1 base from J, with 9 bases in between. Germline V CDR1 and CDR2: SGHRS, YFSETQ. The CDR3 covers 13 residues. CDR3 in DNA: TGCGCCAGCAGTCGACAGGAGAACACTGAAGCTTTCTTT. Protein sequence: CASSRQENTEAFF.

The genes are TRBV5-1 and TRBJ2-1; no definite D call. The germline gives CDR1 SGHRS, CDR2 YFSETQ. This CDR3 spans 14 amino acids. Trimming pared 0 bases from V and 5 bases from J, leaving 9 bases between. CDR3 region: CASSLGQSHNEQFF. The CDR3 bases are TGCGCCAGCAGCTTGGGGCAGAGCCACAATGAGCAGTTCTTC. Filled out from reference TRBV5-1 and TRBJ2-1, the complete variable domain reads KAGVTQTPRYLIKTRGQQVTLSCSPISGHRSVSWYQQTPGQGLQFLFEYFSETQRNKGNFPGRFSGRQFSNSRSEMNVSTLELGDSALYLCASSLGQSHNEQFFGPGTRLTVL.